This is a list of T cell receptor beta chains from one sample in a study of technical replicates of blood from several donors. Here immunoSEQ multiplex PCR was the method, and the copy in TCRdb shows in-frame clones only, minus some. The sample lists about 97,000 clones, 85% to 95% occurring once. Sequenced sample: T cells isolated from PBMCs. The receptor set was obtained from a human donor in good health. The conserved cysteine and the conserved F or W are not part of the CDR3 here.

TRBV14	TRBJ2-5	ASSQSLGQGRTQY
TRBV19	TRBJ1-2	ASSINRVYDYGYT
TRBV14	TRBJ1-1	ASSQARTVKAF
TRBV9	TRBJ2-2	ASSPSGRVQNTGELF
TRBV28	TRBJ1-5	ASSFSIGRNQPQH
TRBV7-9	TRBJ1-2	ASSLLGQDDYGYT
TRBV7-2	TRBJ1-1	ASSPQGAGVRTEAF
TRBV13	TRBJ2-3	ASSLTSGSFSDTQY
TRBV4-3	TRBJ2-5	ASSQSGAETQY
TRBV7-9	TRBJ1-1	ASSFVGTNQVEAF
TRBV5-8	TRBJ2-2	ASSLLLGENTGELF
TRBV28	TRBJ1-2	ASSPLGEGNGYT
TRBV4-1	TRBJ2-1	ASSQEGLAGIHEQF
TRBV7-9	TRBJ2-7	ASSDTRGGPAYEQY
TRBV28	TRBJ1-5	ASSPLRGQGQPQH
TRBV10-2	TRBJ2-2	ASAGGTRRELF
TRBV19	TRBJ2-3	ASSISLTDTQY
TRBV6-5	TRBJ1-4	ASSYYLGATNEKLF
TRBV4-2	TRBJ2-5	ASSQGLASKETQY
TRBV15	TRBJ2-1	ATSRDLNEQF
TRBV6-6	TRBJ2-1	ASSWTGPLNEQF
TRBV30	TRBJ2-5	AWTSGRGETQY
TRBV18	TRBJ1-3	ASSPTEAGNTIY
TRBV19	TRBJ2-3	ASSAAGLPDTQY
TRBV29-1	TRBJ2-1	SVDGGLAGYNEQF
TRBV7-6	TRBJ1-3	ASSPGGNRNTIY
TRBV7-8	TRBJ2-2	ASSFQGANPPAGELF
TRBV7-9	TRBJ1-2	ASSLAGYGYT
TRBV14	TRBJ2-3	ASSQRLAGRTDTQY
TRBV27	TRBJ2-1	ASREGGIADSYNEQF
TRBV9	TRBJ2-7	ASSVGSSMGTYEQY
TRBV7-6	TRBJ1-3	ASSPGTGVGTIY
TRBV5-1	TRBJ2-7	ASSLQDYEQY
TRBV6-5	TRBJ1-2	ASSYQRGQDGYT
TRBV7-2	TRBJ2-7	ASSLASGNLYEQY
TRBV9	TRBJ1-2	ASSVEGAYGYT
TRBV27	TRBJ2-2	ASSFGAGELF
TRBV30	TRBJ2-7	AWSWAAGGEQY
TRBV19	TRBJ1-2	ASSPPGGAYGYT
TRBV4-2	TRBJ2-3	ASSQGVAGVADTQY
TRBV7-8	TRBJ1-2	ASSLGSGMNHYGYT
TRBV29-1	TRBJ1-1	SGKQGAGNTEAF
TRBV2	TRBJ2-7	ASPGTESSYEQY
TRBV5-5	TRBJ2-7	ASSPTSGLVAYEQY
TRBV19	TRBJ1-1	ASSFHRDVEAF
TRBV4-2	TRBJ2-7	ASSQVWRGAINEQY
TRBV29-1	TRBJ1-2	SVSNPLSHYGYT
TRBV29-1	TRBJ1-5	SVGGGPNQPQH
TRBV30	TRBJ2-4	AWSGLGRHIQY
TRBV27	TRBJ2-7	ASSFGTSTYEQY
TRBV30	TRBJ1-1	AWSGTLTEAF
TRBV19	TRBJ1-5	ASSNLGQSNQPQH
TRBV6-4	TRBJ2-1	ASSENGLAGAYNEQF
TRBV5-1	TRBJ2-7	ASSLESVSGGFYEQY
TRBV7-3	TRBJ1-1	ASSTQGNTEAF